This T cell receptor beta chain was captured in a study of shared clonotypes between healthy human individuals. Across the study: The study used three CD4 naive, three CD4 memory, two CD8 naive and one CD8 memory plate per donor.

Genomic DNA of each subset was evenly split across several immunoSEQ plates. The data were produced by immunoSEQ multiplex PCR, yet TCRdb's version contains in-frame clones alone and is incomplete. The data show approximately 810,000 clones, with 80% to 95% seen just once and about 24% held by the top ten. CD45RO-negative CD8 cells positively selected for CCR7 made up the naive population, which excluded terminally differentiated effector memory CD45RA+ cells. The donors were adults (healthy and HIV-negative) with no recent acute infections or vaccinations. The CDR3 has 11 residues. The V end was cut by 3 bases, the J end by 1 base, with 3 bases between. Per germline, CDR1 SQVTM and CDR2 ANQGSEA.

The sequence came from a man aged 25-45 years in good health. The V call is TRBV29-1, the J call TRBJ1-1; no definite D call. Material: naive CD8+ T cells sorted from blood. The CDR3 sequence is CSVDRNTEAFF. The CDR3 DNA sequence: TGCAGCGTTGACAGGAACACTGAAGCTTTCTTT.